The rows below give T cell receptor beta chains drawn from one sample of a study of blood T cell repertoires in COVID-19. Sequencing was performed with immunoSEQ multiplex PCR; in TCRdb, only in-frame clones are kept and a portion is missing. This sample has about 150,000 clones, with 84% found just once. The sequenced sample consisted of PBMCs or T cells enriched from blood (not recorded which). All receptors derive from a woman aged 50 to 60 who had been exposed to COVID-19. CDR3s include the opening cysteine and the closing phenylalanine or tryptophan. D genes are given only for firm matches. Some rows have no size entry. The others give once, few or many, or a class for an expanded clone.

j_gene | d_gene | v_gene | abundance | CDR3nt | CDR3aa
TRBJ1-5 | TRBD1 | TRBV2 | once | TGTGCCAGCTTACGGGACAGGGGACATCAGCCCCAGCATTTT | CASLRDRGHQPQHF
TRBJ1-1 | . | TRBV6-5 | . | TGTGCCAGCAGTTCTTCCAGGGGCCTATGGACTGAAGCTTTCTTT | CASSSSRGLWTEAFF
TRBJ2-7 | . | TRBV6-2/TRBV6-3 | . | TGTGCCAGCAGTTACTCCACAGGACGCGAGCAGTACTTC | CASSYSTGREQYF
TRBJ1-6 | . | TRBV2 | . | TGTGCCAGCAGTAGATCAGGGCCCTTTAATTCACCCCTCCACTTT | CASSRSGPFNSPLHF
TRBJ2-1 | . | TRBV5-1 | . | TGCGCCAGCAGCTTGGAACTAGGGAACAATGAGCAGTTCTTC | CASSLELGNNEQFF
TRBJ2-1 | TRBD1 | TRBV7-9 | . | TGTGCCAGCAGCTTAGGCCCTGGGGGACAGGGCTCCTACAATGAGCAGTTCTTC | CASSLGPGGQGSYNEQFF
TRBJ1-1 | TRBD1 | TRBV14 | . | TGTGCCAGCAGCCAAGCCCCCGGGAGGGGGCGGAGGACTGAAGCTTTCTTT | CASSQAPGRGRRTEAFF
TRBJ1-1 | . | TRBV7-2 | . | TGTGCCAGCAGCTTAGGTGGGCCCCAGGGTAGGGGTGAAGCTTTCTTT | CASSLGGPQGRGEAFF
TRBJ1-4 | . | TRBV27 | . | TGTGCCAGCAGTTGGCACCCAGGCGCAACTAATGAAAAACTGTTTTTT | CASSWHPGATNEKLFF
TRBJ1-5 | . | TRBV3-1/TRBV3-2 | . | TGTGCCAGCAGCCAGAGGGCCAGGGGAAGCAATCAGCCCCAGCATTTT | CASSQRARGSNQPQHF
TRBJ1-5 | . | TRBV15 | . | TGTGCCACCAGCAGAGTACGGATGGACGAGGGTCAGCCCCAGCATTTT | CATSRVRMDEGQPQHF
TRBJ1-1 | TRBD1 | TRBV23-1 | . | TGCGCCAGGGACCCTGCCAGGGGGCACACTGAAGCTTTCTTT | CARDPARGHTEAFF
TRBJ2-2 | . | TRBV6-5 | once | TGTGCCAGCGGGGCAGGTCTTGACACCGGGGAGCTGTTTTTT | CASGAGLDTGELFF
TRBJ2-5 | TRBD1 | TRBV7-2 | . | TGTGCCAGCAGCTTAGGCGACAGGGGGCAAAGGGAGACCCAGTACTTC | CASSLGDRGQRETQYF
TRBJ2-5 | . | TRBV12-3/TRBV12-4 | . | TGTGCCAGCAGTTTAGAGGGGGAGACCCAGTACTTC | CASSLEGETQYF
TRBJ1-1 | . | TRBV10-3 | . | TGTGCCATCAGTTTCGGGGGTTCAAACACTGAAGCTTTCTTT | CAISFGGSNTEAFF
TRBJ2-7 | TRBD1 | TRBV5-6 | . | TGTGCCAGCCCCGGGACAGCCACCTACGAGCAGTACTTC | CASPGTATYEQYF
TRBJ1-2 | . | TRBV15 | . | TGTGCCACCAGCAGAGACCGCTATGGCTACACCTTC | CATSRDRYGYTF
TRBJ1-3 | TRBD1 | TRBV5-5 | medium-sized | TGTGCCAGCAGCCCGACCCCTAGGACAGGGGGCGCGGGAAACACCATATATTTT | CASSPTPRTGGAGNTIYF
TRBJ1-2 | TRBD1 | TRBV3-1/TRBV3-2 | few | TGTGCCAGCAGCCAAGGGACAGGGGACCTCCATGGCTACACCTTC | CASSQGTGDLHGYTF
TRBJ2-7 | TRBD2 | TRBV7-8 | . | TGTGCCAGCAGCCCGGGACTAGCGGGAGATGAGCAGTACTTC | CASSPGLAGDEQYF
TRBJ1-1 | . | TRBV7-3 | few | TGTGCCAGCAGCTTCAGGGAAAGCACTGAAGCTTTCTTT | CASSFRESTEAFF
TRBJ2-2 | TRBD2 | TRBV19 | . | TGTGCCAGTAGTATACCGGGAGGGGCGAACACCGGGGAGCTGTTTTTT | CASSIPGGANTGELFF
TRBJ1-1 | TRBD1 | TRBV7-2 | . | TGTGCCAGCAGCTTTACAGGGGTCGGCACTGAAGCTTTCTTT | CASSFTGVGTEAFF
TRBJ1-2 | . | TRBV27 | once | TGTGCCAGCAGTTTATCAGCTTATCATGGCTACACCTTC | CASSLSAYHGYTF
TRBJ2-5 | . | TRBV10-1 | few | TGCGCCAGCAGTGGGGGGACTGGAGAGACCCAGTACTTC | CASSGGTGETQYF
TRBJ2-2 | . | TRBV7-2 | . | TGTGCCAGCAGCTTTAGCGCCGGGGAGCTGTTTTTT | CASSFSAGELFF
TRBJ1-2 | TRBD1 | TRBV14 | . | TGTGCCAGCAGCCATACAGGGGGCGGAAACTATGGCTACACCTTC | CASSHTGGGNYGYTF
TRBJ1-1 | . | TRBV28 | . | TGTGCCAGCAGTTTAGTCATGGGGGGGGTCGAAGCTTTCTTT | CASSLVMGGVEAFF
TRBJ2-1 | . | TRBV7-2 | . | TGTGCCAGCAGCTTAAGGTCGGGTAATGAGCAGTTCTTC | CASSLRSGNEQFF
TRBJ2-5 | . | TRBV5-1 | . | TGCGCCAGCAGCTTAGCCCCTCTACAGGGGGGGAAAGAGACCCAGTACTTC | CASSLAPLQGGKETQYF
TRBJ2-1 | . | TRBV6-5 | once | TGTGCCAGCAGTTACGGACCCCCGGGGTCCTACAATGAGCAGTTCTTC | CASSYGPPGSYNEQFF
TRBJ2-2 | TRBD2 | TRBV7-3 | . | TGTGCCAGCAGCCAGGGACTAGGGTCGTCCGGGGAGCTGTTTTTT | CASSQGLGSSGELFF
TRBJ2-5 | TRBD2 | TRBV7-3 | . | TGTGCCAGCAGCCCACGTGGCGGGGGGGAGGAGACCCAGTACTTC | CASSPRGGGEETQYF
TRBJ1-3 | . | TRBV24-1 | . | TGTGCCACCAGTGATTTTGGAGTAACGGAGGGAAACACCATATATTTT | CATSDFGVTEGNTIYF